Following are 26 T cell receptor beta chains from one sample sequenced in a study of early T cells in non-severe SARS-CoV-2 infection. One entry per CDR3 protein results from TCRdb running MiXCR on the 5' RACE reads. The sample has some 91,000 distinct CDR3 sequences, 9.5% to 11% seen once. The starting material was whole blood, obtained at baseline. The receptors originated from an adult who was a healthcare worker with PCR-confirmed SARS-CoV-2 infection or an uninfected control (not recorded which).

This clonotype has a handful of counts. The gene calls are TRBV11-3 and TRBJ2-1; the D is unclear. This CDR3 contains 15 residues. V shed 0 bases and J shed 3 bases, with 9 bases lying between them. The germline gives CDR1 SGHNT, CDR2 YENEEA. The CDR3 sequence is CASSLDRGDYNEQFF. DNA for the CDR3: TGTGCCAGCAGCTTAGATCGAGGAGACTACAATGAGCAGTTCTTC.

In this sample, this clonotype turned up many times. The J gene is TRBJ2-7, the V gene TRBV6-1; TRBD2 might be the D (7 bases). V was shortened by 0 bases and J by 0 bases, with 9 bases between the two germline ends. The CDR3 extends over 15 amino acids. Germline V gene data show CDR1 as MNHNS and CDR2 as SASEGT. CDR3: CASSEAGGHSYEQYF. The CDR3, as DNA: TGTGCCAGCAGTGAAGCGGGGGGGCACTCCTACGAGCAGTACTTC.

This clonotype was picked up many times. The chain employs TRBV19 and TRBJ2-7, with TRBD1 matching 8 bases. Per germline, CDR1 LNHDA and CDR2 SQIVND (reference sequence). Losses at the gene ends were 6 bases for V and 5 bases for J; bases not matched to a gene: 6. The CDR3 runs to 13 residues. The CDR3 DNA follows: TGTGCCAGTAGCACAGGGGGGTCGGACGAGCAGTACTTC. Translation: CASSTGGSDEQYF. The whole variable domain, remainder taken from reference TRBV19 and TRBJ2-7, is DGGITQSPKYLFRKEGQNVTLSCEQNLNHDAMYWYRQDPGQGLRLIYYSQIVNDFQKGDIAEGYSVSREKKESFPLTVTSAQKNPTAFYLCASSTGGSDEQYFGPGTRLTVT.

The V gene is TRBV7-9, the J gene TRBJ2-3; possibly TRBD1 for D (6 bases). The length of the CDR3 is 16 residues. V was clipped by 5 bases and J by 3 bases, with 18 bases between them. Germline assignment: CDR1 SEHNR and CDR2 FQNEAQ (reference sequence). The CDR3 bases are TGTGCCAGCAGCCCTATACCGTTCCAGGGGACAGATACGCAGTATTTT. Residues: CASSPIPFQGTDTQYF. The complete variable domain, with remaining parts taken from reference TRBV7-9 and TRBJ2-3, reads DTGVSQNPRHKITKRGQNVTFRCDPISEHNRLYWYRQTLGQGPEFLTYFQNEAQLEKSRLLSDRFSAERPKGSFSTLEIQRTEQGDSAMYLCASSPIPFQGTDTQYFGPGTRLTVL.

The rearrangement joins TRBV4-2 to TRBJ2-5, with 10 nucleotides matching TRBD2. CDR3 length equals 14 residues. J lost 5 bases, V lost 2 bases, and 2 bases had no gene match. The germline CDR1 and CDR2 sequences are LGHNA and YNFKEQ. DNA of the CDR3: TGTGCCAGCAGCCAACTAGCGGGAGAGGAGACCCAGTACTTC. It is translated as CASSQLAGEETQYF.

The gene calls are TRBV15 and TRBJ1-6; unclear D gene. V shed 0 bases and J shed 7 bases, with 10 bases lying between them. In germline, CDR1 is LNHNV, CDR2 YYDKDF (reference sequence). This CDR3 has 15 amino acids. This CDR3 is CATSRDPAENSPLHF. The CDR3 DNA sequence: TGTGCCACCAGCAGAGACCCGGCGGAGAATTCACCCCTCCACTTT.

This clonotype was observed a few times. The CDR3 spells CASSPSGGKNIQYF. The CDR3 DNA reads TGTGCCAGCAGCCCCTCGGGGGGAAAAAACATTCAGTACTTC. V usage is TRBV12-3 or TRBV12-4 and J usage is TRBJ2-4; 7 bases are a match to TRBD2. Trimming at V came to 6 bases and at J to 4 bases, leaving 6 bases not matched to a gene. The CDR3 loop spans 14 amino acids.

This clonotype was seen a few times. V usage is TRBV5-6 and J usage is TRBJ2-7; tentatively, D is TRBD1 (5 bases). This CDR3 region has 16 residues. Trimming pared 3 bases from V and 0 bases from J, leaving 16 bases between. The germline CDR1 and CDR2 sequences are SGHDT and YYEEEE. The CDR3 reads CASSSLGVGSSYEQYF. The CDR3 DNA reads TGTGCCAGCAGCTCCCTAGGGGTCGGGTCCTCCTACGAGCAGTACTTC. Filled out from reference TRBV5-6 and TRBJ2-7, the complete variable domain reads DAGVTQSPTHLIKTRGQQVTLRCSPKSGHDTVSWYQQALGQGPQFIFQYYEEEERQRGNFPDRFSGHQFPNYSSELNVNALLLGDSALYLCASSSLGVGSSYEQYFGPGTRLTVT.

This clonotype occurred a few times. The chain recombines TRBV5-6 with TRBJ2-4; D ambiguous. Germline V CDR1 and CDR2: SGHDT, YYEEEE. With 2 bases removed from V and 0 bases from J, the gap between germline ends came to 9 bases. This CDR3 has 15 amino acids. The CDR3 nucleotides read TGTGCCAGCAGCTTTCGGTCCCTAGCCAAAAACATTCAGTACTTC. This encodes CASSFRSLAKNIQYF.

This clonotype showed up many times. This chain joins TRBV11-2 and TRBJ2-1, with 7 bases identical to TRBD2. Looked up from germline, CDR1 is SGHAT and CDR2 is FQNNGV. V lost 3 bases, J lost 6 bases, and 17 bases stayed unmatched. The CDR3 loop spans 18 amino acids. The CDR3 here is CASSLELGLPPASNEQFF. CDR3 nucleotides: TGTGCCAGCAGCTTGGAACTGGGACTACCCCCTGCTTCCAATGAGCAGTTCTTC.

In this sample, this clonotype turned up a few times. The gene calls are TRBV7-2 and TRBJ2-3, with a tentative D call TRBD2 (6 bases). V gave up 2 bases and J gave up 5 bases, with 8 bases separating them. Germline CDR1 reads SGHTA; CDR2 reads FQGNSA. The CDR3 contains 13 residues. The CDR3 nucleotides read TGTGCCAGCAGCTTATCCGGGGGAGATACGCAGTATTTT. Its protein is CASSLSGGDTQYF.

This clonotype was seen at least ten times. The chain has TRBV6-5 and TRBJ2-3; TRBD1 matches 7 bases. The germline V gene encodes CDR1 MNHEY and CDR2 SVGAGI. CDR3 length: 13 residues. After removal of 4 bases from V and 5 bases from J, the junction contained 3 bases not matched to a gene. This CDR3 is CASSLPGGDTQYF. CDR3 sequence (DNA): TGTGCCAGCAGTTTACCAGGGGGAGATACGCAGTATTTT.

V gene TRBV7-3 combines with J gene TRBJ2-1; possibly TRBD1 for D (5 bases). CDR1 is SGHTA, CDR2 FQGTGA, per germline. The CDR3 is 13 residues long. V gave up 2 bases and J gave up 11 bases, with 13 bases separating them. The CDR3: CASSLGDWGKQFF. The CDR3 DNA reads TGTGCCAGCAGCTTAGGAGATTGGGGCAAGCAGTTCTTC.

CDR3 amino acids: CASSSDRGSNGYTF. CDR3 DNA sequence: TGTGCCAGCAGTTCAGACAGGGGCAGTAATGGCTACACCTTC. The gene calls are TRBV11-2 and TRBJ1-2; the match to TRBD1 covers 8 bases. This CDR3 comprises 14 residues. The trim removed 6 bases at V and 6 bases at J, leaving 9 bases unmatched. Germline CDR1 reads SGHAT; CDR2 reads FQNNGV.

This clonotype was detected a few times. V gene TRBV5-6 combines with J gene TRBJ2-5, with TRBD2 identical over 10 bases. The CDR3 runs 15 residues. In germline, CDR1 is SGHDT, CDR2 YYEEEE. V was clipped by 1 base and J by 2 bases; unmatched bases: 2. CDR3 nucleotides: TGTGCCAGCAGCTTGTTACTAGCGGGGCAAGAGACCCAGTACTTC. Its protein product is CASSLLLAGQETQYF. Full variable domain (outside the CDR3, taken from reference TRBV5-6 and TRBJ2-5): DAGVTQSPTHLIKTRGQQVTLRCSPKSGHDTVSWYQQALGQGPQFIFQYYEEEERQRGNFPDRFSGHQFPNYSSELNVNALLLGDSALYLCASSLLLAGQETQYFGPGTRLLVL.

This clonotype was detected only a few times. The gene calls are TRBV29-1 and TRBJ2-3; no definite D call. CDR3 length equals 11 residues. With 2 bases removed from V and 5 bases from J, the gap between germline ends came to 5 bases. The V gene's germline CDR1 is SQVTM and CDR2 ANQGSEA. CDR3 protein: CSVEQKDTQYF. The CDR3 region has the DNA TGCAGCGTTGAACAGAAAGATACGCAGTATTTT.

CDR3 sequence reads: CSARDRLEFIDNEQFF. The CDR3 DNA is TGCAGTGCTAGAGATAGACTAGAGTTTATCGACAATGAGCAGTTCTTC. The chain joins TRBV20-1 to TRBJ2-1, with a possible D match to TRBD2 (6 bases). Germline lookup yields CDR1 DFQATT and CDR2 SNEGSKA (reference sequence). Between the trimmed V and J ends, which lost 0 bases and 5 bases, there was a span of 17 bases. The CDR3 length is 16 residues.

This clonotype was counted ten times or more. The chain couples TRBV4-3 to TRBJ2-1, with a tentative D call TRBD1 (6 bases). The CDR3 sequence is 15 residues long. The germline V gene encodes CDR1 LGHNA and CDR2 YSLEER. Trimming removed 0 bases from V and 8 bases from J, with 14 bases in between. CDR3 in amino acids: CASSQEQGGLYEQFF. The CDR3 coding sequence is TGCGCCAGCAGCCAAGAACAGGGTGGTTTATATGAGCAGTTCTTC.

This clonotype showed up many times. J is TRBJ1-6 and V is TRBV3-1; D is undetermined. Germline V lookup: CDR1 LGHDT, CDR2 YNNKEL (reference sequence). V shed 0 bases and J shed 10 bases, with 4 bases lying between them. The CDR3 is 12 amino acids. CDR3: CASSQEESPLHF. Here the CDR3 DNA reads TGTGCCAGCAGCCAAGAAGAATCACCCCTCCACTTT.

The rearrangement uses TRBV28 and TRBJ1-3, with TRBD1 matching 10 bases. This CDR3 comprises 17 residues. Germline CDR1 MDHEN, CDR2 SYDVKM. V lost 5 bases, J lost 2 bases, and 9 bases stayed unmatched. The CDR3 coding sequence is TGTGCCAGCAGTCCTCCTCCGGGACAGGGGACTGGAAACACCATATATTTT. Protein product: CASSPPPGQGTGNTIYF.

A few counts support this clonotype. The chain couples TRBV2 to TRBJ1-1; no reliable D call. The CDR3 extends over 11 amino acids. Germline CDR1 reads SNHLY; CDR2 reads FYNNEI. The V gene lost 7 bases and the J gene lost 2 bases, with 5 bases spanning the gap. In DNA, the CDR3 is TGTGCCAGCAAGGGAAACACTGAAGCTTTCTTT. Translated: CASKGNTEAFF.

This clonotype was counted once. The V call is TRBV20-1, the J call TRBJ1-5; 7 nucleotides agree with TRBD1. Germline V CDR1 and CDR2: DFQATT, SNEGSKA (reference sequence). The length of the CDR3 is 15 residues. Unmatched junction bases numbered 11, after V lost 5 bases and J lost 4 bases. CDR3: CSALPLGTANQPQHF. In DNA, the CDR3 is TGCAGTGCTCTACCTTTAGGGACAGCAAATCAGCCCCAGCATTTT.

There are many counts of this clonotype. The chain has TRBV3-1 and TRBJ2-2; a weak D match, TRBD1 (6 bases). V lost 4 bases and J 6 bases, leaving 6 bases between the germline ends. The CDR3 covers 12 residues. Germline V gives CDR1 LGHDT, CDR2 YNNKEL (reference sequence). CDR3 sequence (DNA): TGTGCCAGCAGCCCAGGGGCCGGGGAGCTGTTTTTT. Translated, it gives CASSPGAGELFF.

This clonotype was picked up many times. This sequence joins TRBV2 and TRBJ2-7; D not certain. This CDR3 region has 12 residues. CDR1 SNHLY and CDR2 FYNNEI come from the germline V gene. The V end lost 9 bases, the J end lost 3 bases, and 12 bases lay between the germline ends. The CDR3 loop reads CASRARNYEQYF. The CDR3 DNA follows: TGTGCCAGTCGAGCGAGAAACTACGAGCAGTACTTC. The full variable domain, rest sourced from reference TRBV2 and TRBJ2-7, is EPEVTQTPSHQVTQMGQEVILRCVPISNHLYFYWYRQILGQKVEFLVSFYNNEISEKSEIFDDQFSVERPDGSNFTLKIRSTKLEDSAMYFCASRARNYEQYFGPGTRLTVT.

This clonotype showed up just a few times. The rearrangement joins TRBV7-9 to TRBJ2-3; 12 nucleotides line up with TRBD2. Germline CDR1 reads SEHNR; CDR2 reads FQNEAQ (reference sequence). This CDR3 region has 16 residues. The V segment lost 5 bases and the J segment 4 bases; nucleotides outside the gene matches: 7. The CDR3 nucleotides are TGTGCCAGCAGCGATGGTCTAGCGGGAGGGGCAGATACGCAGTATTTT. Translating gives CASSDGLAGGADTQYF.

This clonotype was observed a handful of times. The chain joins TRBV21-1 to TRBJ2-7. TRBV21-1 is an annotated pseudogene. The length of the CDR3 is 11 residues. Here the CDR3 DNA reads TGTGCCAGCATCGACCTTAAAGGGCAGTACTTC. It translates to CASIDLKGQYF.